A selection of T cell receptor beta chains follows, all from one sample in a study of regulatory T cells in long-lasting Graves disease. TCRdb re-called the multiplex PCR reads with MiXCR, one entry per CDR3 protein. The sample contains 300,000 to 400,000 distinct CDR3 sequences, under 20% of which appear only once. Sequencing was performed on peripheral blood mononuclear cells (PBMCs), taken at new diagnosis, from a patient treated with antithyroid drugs. These receptors all stem from a female donor with Graves disease. Each CDR3 is given without its conserved first and last residue. The order of the fields is V gene, CDR3 protein.

V gene: TRBV7-8; CDR3 protein: ASSPLALSSYEQY
V gene: TRBV15; CDR3 protein: ATSGGAGYGYT
V gene: TRBV20-1; CDR3 protein: SARERGTDTQY
V gene: TRBV10-3; CDR3 protein: AIIPGGQETQY
V gene: TRBV12-3/TRBV12-4; CDR3 protein: ASSPGRSANSPLH
V gene: TRBV28; CDR3 protein: ASSLPRDSISTSGSGNEQF
V gene: TRBV19; CDR3 protein: ASRSQGQRNTGELF
V gene: TRBV20-1; CDR3 protein: SAPLEIAVYNEQF
V gene: TRBV12-3/TRBV12-4; CDR3 protein: ASTTSPTGVGEQY
V gene: TRBV4-1; CDR3 protein: ASSQEVARRYEQY
V gene: TRBV4-1; CDR3 protein: ASSQEPGSDSAYNEQF
V gene: TRBV20-1; CDR3 protein: SATSTSGKGELF
V gene: TRBV28; CDR3 protein: ASSLGGEGKTQY
V gene: TRBV6-1; CDR3 protein: ASSNVDIQY
V gene: TRBV2; CDR3 protein: ASTRTNEQF
V gene: TRBV20-1; CDR3 protein: SGAGQGLNTEAF
V gene: TRBV11-2; CDR3 protein: ASSLLAGGPRELF